This is a list of T cell receptor beta chains from one sample in a study of blood T cell repertoires in COVID-19. Using immunoSEQ multiplex PCR, the repertoire was profiled, and TCRdb retains in-frame clones only, with some absent. This table holds around 260,000 clones, roughly 89% found once. The sample taken for sequencing was peripheral blood. The receptor set was obtained from a young woman with active or convalescent COVID-19. The CDR3 runs from the conserved cysteine through the conserved F or W. The D gene is left open where the match is weak. Part of the rows lack a size; the others show once, few, many or a class for expanded clones.

V	J	D	size	CDR3	DNA
TRBV9	TRBJ2-3	TRBD2	NA	CASSPSSGSTDTQYF	TGTGCCAGCAGCCCATCTAGCGGGAGCACAGATACGCAGTATTTT
TRBV10-1	TRBJ1-3	NA	NA	CASSDPGSGNTIYF	TGCGCCAGCAGTGACCCGGGCTCTGGAAACACCATATATTTT
TRBV7-2	TRBJ2-7	TRBD2	NA	CASSLAGASGYEQYF	TGTGCCAGCAGCTTAGCCGGGGCTAGCGGGTACGAGCAGTACTTC
TRBV11-2	TRBJ1-2	NA	NA	CASSLGASVYGYTF	TGTGCCAGCAGCTTAGGGGCCTCCGTCTATGGCTACACCTTC
TRBV6-2/TRBV6-3	TRBJ2-3	NA	NA	CASSLTSTDTQYF	TGTGCCAGCAGTTTAACTAGCACAGATACGCAGTATTTT
TRBV5-1	TRBJ1-1	TRBD1	NA	CASSPGTGNTEAFF	TGCGCCAGCAGCCCAGGGACAGGAAACACTGAAGCTTTCTTT
TRBV20-1	TRBJ2-1	TRBD2	NA	CSASGSGGAHYNEQFF	TGCAGTGCTAGTGGTAGCGGGGGGGCCCACTACAATGAGCAGTTCTTC
TRBV15	TRBJ1-1	NA	NA	CATSRGGPGGIAEAFF	TGTGCCACCAGCAGAGGAGGGCCAGGCGGTATTGCTGAAGCTTTCTTT
TRBV7-2	TRBJ2-2	TRBD1	NA	CASSSGTGFSGELFF	TGTGCCAGCAGCTCAGGGACAGGGTTTTCCGGGGAGCTGTTTTTT
TRBV10-1	TRBJ1-5	TRBD1	NA	CASSEGRGTDGSNQPQHF	TGCGCCAGCAGTGAGGGCAGGGGGACGGATGGGAGCAATCAGCCCCAGCATTTT
TRBV27	TRBJ1-6	NA	NA	CASSLGQVNSPLHF	TGTGCCAGCAGTTTAGGGCAGGTTAATTCACCCCTCCACTTT
TRBV9	TRBJ2-5	TRBD2	NA	CASSVSGGTGVTQYF	TGTGCCAGCAGCGTTAGCGGGGGGACCGGGGTGACCCAGTACTTC
TRBV6-2/TRBV6-3	TRBJ2-5	TRBD1	few	CASSYWPGQGRETQYF	TGTGCCAGCAGTTACTGGCCGGGACAGGGGAGAGAGACCCAGTACTTC
TRBV10-2	TRBJ1-1	TRBD1	NA	CASSDPLLGQGARGGTEAFF	TGCGCCAGCAGTGACCCTTTACTCGGACAGGGGGCGAGAGGGGGCACTGAAGCTTTCTTT
TRBV14	TRBJ2-1	NA	NA	CASSPTRGEYNEQFF	TGTGCCAGCAGCCCCACGCGCGGGGAGTACAATGAGCAGTTCTTC
TRBV29-1	TRBJ2-1	NA	NA	CSAVAIWGGDSYNEQFF	TGCAGCGCTGTTGCTATTTGGGGAGGTGACTCCTACAATGAGCAGTTCTTC
TRBV15	TRBJ1-1	TRBD1	NA	CATSRDQGAGTEAFF	TGTGCCACCAGCAGAGATCAGGGGGCCGGCACTGAAGCTTTCTTT
TRBV7-9	TRBJ1-2	TRBD1	NA	CASSLGTGLSNYGYTF	TGTGCCAGCAGCTTAGGGACAGGGCTTTCCAACTATGGCTACACCTTC
TRBV9	TRBJ2-7	NA	NA	CASSPTQLAYEQYF	TGTGCCAGCAGCCCTACCCAACTAGCCTACGAGCAGTACTTC
TRBV7-3	TRBJ2-5	TRBD2	NA	CASSNRGGETQYF	TGTGCCAGCAGCAATCGGGGGGGAGAGACCCAGTACTTC
TRBV12-3/TRBV12-4	TRBJ1-4	NA	NA	CASSTGSLRKLFF	TGTGCCAGCAGCACCGGGTCCCTTCGAAAACTGTTTTTT
TRBV5-1	TRBJ1-1	TRBD1	NA	CASSPSWGRGLSNSNTEAFF	TGCGCCAGCAGCCCCTCCTGGGGCAGGGGGCTCAGTAATTCGAACACTGAAGCTTTCTTT
TRBV27	TRBJ1-6	TRBD1	NA	CASSSLTGISYNSPLHF	TGTGCCAGCAGTTCCCTGACAGGGATCTCCTATAATTCACCCCTCCACTTT
TRBV18	TRBJ1-3	NA	NA	CASSPSRAGPSSGNTIYF	TGTGCCAGCTCACCTTCCAGGGCGGGACCGAGCTCTGGAAACACCATATATTTT
TRBV14	TRBJ2-5	TRBD2	NA	CASSLPGLAGDRETQYF	TGTGCCAGCAGCCTACCGGGACTAGCGGGGGACAGAGAGACCCAGTACTTC
TRBV12-3/TRBV12-4	TRBJ1-2	NA	once	CASSHTQNYGYTF	TGTGCCAGCAGTCACACCCAAAACTATGGCTACACCTTC
TRBV5-6	TRBJ2-3	TRBD1	NA	CASSFGTDTDTQYF	TGTGCCAGCAGCTTCGGGACAGACACAGATACGCAGTATTTT
TRBV4-2	TRBJ2-3	TRBD2	NA	CASSQEKTSGTDTQYF	TGTGCCAGCAGCCAAGAAAAAACTAGCGGCACAGATACGCAGTATTTT